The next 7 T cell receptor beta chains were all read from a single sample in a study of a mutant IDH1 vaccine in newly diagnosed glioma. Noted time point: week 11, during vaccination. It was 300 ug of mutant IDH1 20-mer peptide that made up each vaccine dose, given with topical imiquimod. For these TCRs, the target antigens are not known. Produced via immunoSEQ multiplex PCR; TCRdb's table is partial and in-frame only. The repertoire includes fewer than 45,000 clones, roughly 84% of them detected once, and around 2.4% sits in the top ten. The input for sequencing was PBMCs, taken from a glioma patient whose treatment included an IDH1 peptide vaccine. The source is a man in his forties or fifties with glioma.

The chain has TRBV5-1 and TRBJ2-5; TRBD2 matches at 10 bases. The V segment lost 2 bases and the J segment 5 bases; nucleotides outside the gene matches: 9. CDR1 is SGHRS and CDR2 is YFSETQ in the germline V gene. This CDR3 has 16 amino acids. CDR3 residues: CASSFSLAGALETQYF. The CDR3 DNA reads TGCGCCAGCAGCTTCAGCCTAGCGGGAGCACTTGAGACCCAGTACTTC.

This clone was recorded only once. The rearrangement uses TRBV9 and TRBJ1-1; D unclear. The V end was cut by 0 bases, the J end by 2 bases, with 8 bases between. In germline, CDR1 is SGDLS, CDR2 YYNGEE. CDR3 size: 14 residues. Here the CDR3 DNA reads TGTGCCAGCAGCGTAGTTGGAGGTAACACTGAAGCTTTCTTT. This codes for CASSVVGGNTEAFF.

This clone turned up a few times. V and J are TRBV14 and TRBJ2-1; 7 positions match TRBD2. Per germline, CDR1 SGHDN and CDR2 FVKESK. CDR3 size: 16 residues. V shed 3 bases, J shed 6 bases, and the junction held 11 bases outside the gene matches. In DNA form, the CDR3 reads TGTGCCAGCAGCCATCTTCACGCGGGAGCGGGCAATGAGCAGTTCTTC. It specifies CASSHLHAGAGNEQFF.

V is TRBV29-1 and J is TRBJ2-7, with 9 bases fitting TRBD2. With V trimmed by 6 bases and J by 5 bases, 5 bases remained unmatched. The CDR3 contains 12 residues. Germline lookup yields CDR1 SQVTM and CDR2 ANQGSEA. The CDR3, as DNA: TGCAGCGTCCAAGGCGGGGGGGACGAGCAGTACTTC. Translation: CSVQGGGDEQYF.

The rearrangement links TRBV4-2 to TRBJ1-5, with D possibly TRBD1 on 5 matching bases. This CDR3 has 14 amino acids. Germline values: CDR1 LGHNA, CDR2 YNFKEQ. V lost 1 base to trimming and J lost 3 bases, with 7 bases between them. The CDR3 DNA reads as TGTGCCAGCAGCCAAGGGGGCCCCAATCAGCCCCAGCATTTT. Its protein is CASSQGGPNQPQHF.

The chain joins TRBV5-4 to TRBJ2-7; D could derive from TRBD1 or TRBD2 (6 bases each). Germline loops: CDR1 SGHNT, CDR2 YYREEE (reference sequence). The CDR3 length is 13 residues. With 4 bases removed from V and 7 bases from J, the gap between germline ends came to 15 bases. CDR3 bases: TGTGCCAGCAGCCCAGGGGACTTCGGGGAGCAGTACTTC. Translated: CASSPGDFGEQYF.

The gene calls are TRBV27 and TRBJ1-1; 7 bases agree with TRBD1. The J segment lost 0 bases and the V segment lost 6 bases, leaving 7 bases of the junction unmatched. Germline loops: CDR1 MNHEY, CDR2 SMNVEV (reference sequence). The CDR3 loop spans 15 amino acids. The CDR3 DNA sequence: TGTGCCAGCAGCCCCCCGACAGGGATGAACACTGAAGCTTTCTTT. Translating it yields CASSPPTGMNTEAFF.